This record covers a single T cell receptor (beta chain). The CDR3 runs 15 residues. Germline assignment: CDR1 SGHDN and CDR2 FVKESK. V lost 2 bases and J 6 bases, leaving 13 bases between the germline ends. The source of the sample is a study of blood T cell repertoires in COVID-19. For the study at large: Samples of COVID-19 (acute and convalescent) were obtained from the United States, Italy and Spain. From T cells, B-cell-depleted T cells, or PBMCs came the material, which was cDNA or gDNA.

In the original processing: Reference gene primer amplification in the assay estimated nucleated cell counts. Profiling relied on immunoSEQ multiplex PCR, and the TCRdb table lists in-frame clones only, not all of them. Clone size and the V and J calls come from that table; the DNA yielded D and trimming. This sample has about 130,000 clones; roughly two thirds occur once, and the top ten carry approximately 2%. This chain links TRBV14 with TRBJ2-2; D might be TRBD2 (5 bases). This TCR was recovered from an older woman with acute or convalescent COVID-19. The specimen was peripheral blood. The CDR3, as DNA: TGTGCCAGCAGCCAAACTACCCGGCGGGCCGGGGAGCTGTTTTTT. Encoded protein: CASSQTTRRAGELFF.